This TCR beta chain was recorded in a study of identifying expanded T cells in peripheral blood. Study outcomes and limitations: Technical replicates showed approximately 1.2 changed clones; around 2 weeks about 16; four weeks 19. Across healthy donors, higher total template counts meant significantly greater roughly two-week count variance.

Comments on this clone: Antigen specificity is unknown.

During the collection period, no donor immune events like infections were recorded. Here immunoSEQ multiplex PCR was the method, and the copy in TCRdb shows in-frame clones only, minus some. This table has around 120,000 clones, over 65% appearing once. This sequence was found in a person aged 18 to 75 in good health. Sequencing was carried out using blood.

CDR3 coding DNA: TGTGCCAGCAGTTCTGGCAGGGACTATGGCTACACCTTC. It translates to CASSSGRDYGYTF. The chain uses TRBV27 and TRBJ1-2, with D possibly being TRBD1 (5 bases). Trimming took off 4 bases at V and 3 bases at J, with 9 bases between the two ends. The CDR3 loop spans 13 amino acids. The V gene's germline CDR1 is MNHEY and CDR2 SMNVEV (reference sequence).